A selection of T cell receptor beta chains follows, all from one sample in a study of blood T cells in healthy people across ages. Via MiXCR, TCRdb re-called the 5' RACE reads, giving one row per CDR3 protein. The table has hundreds of thousands of distinct CDR3 sequences, roughly 24% seen once. The same data also contributed to another study, on T cells of mothers and their children.

Sequencing was carried out using blood. The receptors were gathered from a boy younger than 18 in good health. Each CDR3 is given with its conserved first and last residue. D genes are given only for firm matches. A row's size may be missing; if present it is once, few, many or a size class.

>TRBV12-3/TRBV12-4|TRBJ1-5|14|NA|NA
TGTGCCAGCAGCATAGGGCAGACTAATCAGCCCCAGCATTTT
CASSIGQTNQPQHF
>TRBV12-3/TRBV12-4|TRBJ2-4|13|NA|NA
TGTGCCAGCAGCTACGGACATTTCAACATTCAGTACTTC
CASSYGHFNIQYF
>TRBV12-3/TRBV12-4|TRBJ2-1|18|NA|few
TGTGCCAGCATTGGGAATACTCCCGCAACCCCCGCATACAATGAGCAGTTCTTC
CASIGNTPATPAYNEQFF
>TRBV28|TRBJ1-5|16|NA|NA
TGTGCCAGCAGTTTCACCTCTGGGGTGGGCAATCAGCCCCAGCATTTT
CASSFTSGVGNQPQHF
>TRBV7-9|TRBJ1-4|16|TRBD1|NA
TGTGCCAGCAGCTTAGGGTGGGGACAGCGTAATGAAAAACTGTTTTTT
CASSLGWGQRNEKLFF
>TRBV2|TRBJ1-2|17|TRBD1|NA
TGTGCCAGCAGTGGACGGACAGGGGAATATTCTGACTATGGCTACACCTTC
CASSGRTGEYSDYGYTF
>TRBV5-1|TRBJ1-2|13|NA|once
TGCGCCAGCAGCCAACAGGACAGTGATGGCTACACCTTC
CASSQQDSDGYTF
>TRBV18|TRBJ2-5|15|NA|NA
TGTGCCAGCTCACCTTCCGGGGTGTTACAAGAGACCCAGTACTTC
CASSPSGVLQETQYF
>TRBV6-6|TRBJ2-2|13|NA|NA
TGTGCCGGCAGAAACACCCTCACCGGGGAGCTGTTTTTT
CAGRNTLTGELFF
>TRBV5-1|TRBJ1-2|15|TRBD1|NA
TGCGCCAGCAGCTTGGTTGGCCAGGGGGCCGGAGGCTACACCTTC
CASSLVGQGAGGYTF
>TRBV12-3/TRBV12-4|TRBJ2-1|15|NA|few
TGTGCCAGCAGTCGGGGCGGGGGCCGCTACAATGAGCAGTTCTTC
CASSRGGGRYNEQFF
>TRBV20-1|TRBJ1-2|14|TRBD1|few
TGCAGTGCTAGACCTTCACAGGGGCGTCAGGGCTACACCTTC
CSARPSQGRQGYTF
>TRBV7-9|TRBJ2-6|15|NA|few
TGTGCCAGCAGCTTAGGGACAACTGGGGCCAACGTCCTGACTTTC
CASSLGTTGANVLTF